The 8 T cell receptor beta chains given below trace back to one sample, sequenced in a study of shared clonotypes between healthy human individuals. TCRdb keeps only in-frame clones here, not all; method: immunoSEQ multiplex PCR. The sample holds approximately 720,000 clones, about 90% seen once. Terminally differentiated effector memory CD45RA+ cells were excluded from the naive CD8 cells, which were CD45RO-negative and positively selected for CCR7. Input material: naive CD8+ T cells sorted from blood. Receptors originate from a man in his thirties or forties in good health.

V usage is TRBV4-3 and J usage is TRBJ2-2, with D unclear. The germline V and J ends were trimmed by 0 bases and 1 base, with 3 bases remaining between them. The CDR3 totals 14 residues. Germline V lookup: CDR1 LGHNA, CDR2 YSLEER. The CDR3 DNA follows: TGCGCCAGCAGCCAAGACGGGAACACCGGGGAGCTGTTTTTT. Translated, it gives CASSQDGNTGELFF.

V and J are TRBV6-1 and TRBJ2-1; D may correspond to TRBD1 or TRBD2 (5 bases each). The CDR3 consists of 13 residues. Deletions cut 2 bases from V and 6 bases from J, with 8 bases between. The germline V gene has CDR1 MNHNS and CDR2 SASEGT. Here the CDR3 reads CASSEIGGNEQFF. In nucleotides, the CDR3 is TGTGCCAGCAGTGAAATTGGGGGCAATGAGCAGTTCTTC.

This clone is a singleton in its sample. The chain carries TRBV7-9 and TRBJ2-3; weak D call: TRBD1 (5 bases). Looked up from germline, CDR1 is SEHNR and CDR2 is FQNEAQ (reference sequence). The germline V and J ends were trimmed by 5 bases and 4 bases, with 10 bases remaining between them. The CDR3 is 13 amino acids. The CDR3 region has the DNA TGTGCCAGCAGCCACAGGCCGTCAGATACGCAGTATTTT. Translating gives CASSHRPSDTQYF.

A note on this clone: This same CDR3 is encoded by further DNA sequences in the sample. The chain has TRBV28 and TRBJ2-7; tentatively, D is TRBD1 (6 bases). V shed 5 bases and J shed 2 bases, with 10 bases lying between them. Germline lookup yields CDR1 MDHEN and CDR2 SYDVKM. This CDR3 contains 13 residues. This chain's CDR3 is CASSTGWAYEQYF. The CDR3 DNA sequence: TGTGCCAGCAGTACAGGGTGGGCCTACGAGCAGTACTTC.

The chain combines TRBV7-2 with TRBJ2-7, with 8 bases identical to TRBD2. The junction had 15 bases not matched to a gene; V was cut back by 2 bases and J by 6 bases. Germline-derived CDR1 and CDR2 are SGHTA and FQGNSA. The CDR3 covers 17 residues. This CDR3 reads CASSLLDQSGLGCEQYF. CDR3 nucleotide sequence: TGTGCCAGCAGCTTATTGGATCAGTCGGGACTAGGGTGCGAGCAGTACTTC.

V usage is TRBV10-3 and J usage is TRBJ2-1; 7 bases are shared with TRBD2. Looked up from germline, CDR1 is ENHRY and CDR2 is SYGVKD. The V and J ends lost 0 bases and 3 bases, in that order; junction bases with no gene match: 8. The CDR3 spans 17 residues. The CDR3 bases are TGTGCCATCAGTGAGTCTGGGGAGGGGTCCGACTACAATGAGCAGTTCTTC. This codes for CAISESGEGSDYNEQFF.

The V gene is TRBV19, the J gene TRBJ2-1, with 7 bases matching TRBD1. The CDR3 runs to 14 residues. V dropped 8 bases and J dropped 7; count of bases not matched to a gene: 11. Per germline, CDR1 LNHDA and CDR2 SQIVND (reference sequence). Here the CDR3 DNA reads TGTGCCAGTCAACACAGGGGCTTGAGAAATGAGCAGTTCTTC. Translated: CASQHRGLRNEQFF.

The gene calls are TRBV7-6 and TRBJ1-1; TRBD1 matches 10 bases. The trim removed 1 base at V and 3 bases at J, leaving 5 bases unmatched. This CDR3 is 16 amino acids long. Per the germline V gene, CDR1 is SGHVS and CDR2 is FNYEAQ. CDR3 sequence reads: CASSLGQGATYTEAFF. The CDR3 DNA reads as TGTGCCAGCAGCTTAGGACAGGGGGCAACGTACACTGAAGCTTTCTTT.